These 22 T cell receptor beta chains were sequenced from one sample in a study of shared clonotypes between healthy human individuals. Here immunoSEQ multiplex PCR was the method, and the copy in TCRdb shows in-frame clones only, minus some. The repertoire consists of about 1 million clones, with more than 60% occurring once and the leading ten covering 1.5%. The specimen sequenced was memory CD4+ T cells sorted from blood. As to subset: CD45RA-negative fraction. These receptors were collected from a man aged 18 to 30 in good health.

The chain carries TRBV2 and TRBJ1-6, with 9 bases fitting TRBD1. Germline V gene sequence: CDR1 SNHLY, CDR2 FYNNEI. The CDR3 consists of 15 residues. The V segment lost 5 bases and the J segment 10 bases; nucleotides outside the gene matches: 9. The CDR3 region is CASSSTTGGNSPLHF. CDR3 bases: TGTGCCAGCAGTTCCACGACAGGGGGGAACTCACCCCTCCACTTT.

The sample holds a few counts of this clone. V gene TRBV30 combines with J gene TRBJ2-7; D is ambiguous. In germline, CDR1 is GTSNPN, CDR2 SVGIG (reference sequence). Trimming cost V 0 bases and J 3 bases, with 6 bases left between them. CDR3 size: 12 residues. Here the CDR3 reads CAWSVQNYEQYF. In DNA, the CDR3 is TGTGCCTGGAGTGTACAGAACTACGAGCAGTACTTC.

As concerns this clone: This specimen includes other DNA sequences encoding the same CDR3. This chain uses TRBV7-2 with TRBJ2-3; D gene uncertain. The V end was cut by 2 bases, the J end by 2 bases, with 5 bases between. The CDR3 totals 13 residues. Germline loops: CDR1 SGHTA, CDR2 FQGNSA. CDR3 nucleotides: TGTGCCAGCAGCTTATACTTCACAGATACGCAGTATTTT. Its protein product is CASSLYFTDTQYF.

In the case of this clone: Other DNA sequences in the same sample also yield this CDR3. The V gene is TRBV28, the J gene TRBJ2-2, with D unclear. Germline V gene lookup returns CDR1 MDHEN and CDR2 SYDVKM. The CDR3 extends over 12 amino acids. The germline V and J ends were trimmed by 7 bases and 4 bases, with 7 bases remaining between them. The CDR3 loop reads CASTSGTGELFF. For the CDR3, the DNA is TGTGCCAGCACCTCAGGCACCGGGGAGCTGTTTTTT.

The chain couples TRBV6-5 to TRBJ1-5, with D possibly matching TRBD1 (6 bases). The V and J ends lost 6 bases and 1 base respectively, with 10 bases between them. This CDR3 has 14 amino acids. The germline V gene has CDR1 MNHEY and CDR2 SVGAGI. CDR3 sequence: CASSPGQSNQPQHF. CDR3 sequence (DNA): TGTGCCAGCAGCCCAGGACAGAGCAATCAGCCCCAGCATTTT.

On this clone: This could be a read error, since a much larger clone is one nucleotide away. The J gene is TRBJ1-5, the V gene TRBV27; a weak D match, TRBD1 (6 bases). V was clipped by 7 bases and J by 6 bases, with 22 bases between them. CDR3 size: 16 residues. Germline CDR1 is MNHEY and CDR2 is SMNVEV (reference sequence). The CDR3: CASKSGIGGTGQPQHF. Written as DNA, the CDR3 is TGTGCCAGCAAATCCGGGATAGGGGGGACGGGTCAGCCCCAGCATTTT.

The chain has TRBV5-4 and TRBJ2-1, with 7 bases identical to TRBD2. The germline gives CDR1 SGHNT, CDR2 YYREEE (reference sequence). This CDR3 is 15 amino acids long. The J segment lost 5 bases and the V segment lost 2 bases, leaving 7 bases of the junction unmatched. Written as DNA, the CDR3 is TGTGCCAGCAGCTTAAGTCTAGCGGATAACAATGAGCAGTTCTTC. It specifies CASSLSLADNNEQFF.

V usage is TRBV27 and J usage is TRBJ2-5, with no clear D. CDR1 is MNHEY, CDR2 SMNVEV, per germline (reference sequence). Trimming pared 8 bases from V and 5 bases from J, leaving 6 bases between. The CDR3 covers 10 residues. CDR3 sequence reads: CASGWETQYF. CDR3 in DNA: TGTGCCAGCGGCTGGGAGACCCAGTACTTC.

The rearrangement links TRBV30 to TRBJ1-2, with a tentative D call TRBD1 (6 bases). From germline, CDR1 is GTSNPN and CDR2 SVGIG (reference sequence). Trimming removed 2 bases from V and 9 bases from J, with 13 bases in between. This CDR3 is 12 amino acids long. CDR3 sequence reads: CAWSPAGASYTF. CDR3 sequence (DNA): TGTGCCTGGAGTCCGGCAGGGGCAAGCTACACCTTC.

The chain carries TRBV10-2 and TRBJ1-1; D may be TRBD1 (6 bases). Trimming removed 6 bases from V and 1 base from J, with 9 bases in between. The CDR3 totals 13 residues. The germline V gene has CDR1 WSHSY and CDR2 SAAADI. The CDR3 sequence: CASSTGWNTEAFF. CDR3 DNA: TGCGCCAGCAGCACAGGGTGGAACACTGAAGCTTTCTTT.

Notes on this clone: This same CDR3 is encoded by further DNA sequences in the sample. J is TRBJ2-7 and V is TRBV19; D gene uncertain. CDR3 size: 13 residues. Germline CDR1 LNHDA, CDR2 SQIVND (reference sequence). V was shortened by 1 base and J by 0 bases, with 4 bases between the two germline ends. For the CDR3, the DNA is TGTGCCAGTAGTATAGGACGCTCCTACGAGCAGTACTTC. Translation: CASSIGRSYEQYF. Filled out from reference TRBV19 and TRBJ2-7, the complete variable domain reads DGGITQSPKYLFRKEGQNVTLSCEQNLNHDAMYWYRQDPGQGLRLIYYSQIVNDFQKGDIAEGYSVSREKKESFPLTVTSAQKNPTAFYLCASSIGRSYEQYFGPGTRLTVT.

CDR3 DNA: TGTGCCAGCAGCCCGGACAACTCCTACGAGCAGTACTTC. It yields the protein CASSPDNSYEQYF. The rearrangement links TRBV7-2 to TRBJ2-7; D perhaps matches TRBD1 (5 bases). This CDR3 is built from 13 residues. Germline-derived CDR1 and CDR2 are SGHTA and FQGNSA. Trimming removed 5 bases from V and 0 bases from J, with 8 bases in between.

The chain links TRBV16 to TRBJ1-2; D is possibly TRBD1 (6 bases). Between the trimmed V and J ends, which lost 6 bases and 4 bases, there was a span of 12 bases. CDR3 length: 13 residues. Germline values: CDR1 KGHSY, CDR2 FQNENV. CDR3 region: CASRHRASYGYTF. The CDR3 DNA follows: TGTGCCAGCAGACACAGGGCCAGCTATGGCTACACCTTC.

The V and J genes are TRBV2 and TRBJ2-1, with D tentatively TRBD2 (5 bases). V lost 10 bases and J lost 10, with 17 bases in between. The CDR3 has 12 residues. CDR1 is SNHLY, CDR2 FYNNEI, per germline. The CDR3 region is CATNRGALEQFF. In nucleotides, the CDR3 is TGTGCCACCAACCGGGGAGCGTTGGAGCAGTTCTTC. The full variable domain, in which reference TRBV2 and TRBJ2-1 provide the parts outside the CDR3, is EPEVTQTPSHQVTQMGQEVILRCVPISNHLYFYWYRQILGQKVEFLVSFYNNEISEKSEIFDDQFSVERPDGSNFTLKIRSTKLEDSAMYFCATNRGALEQFFGPGTRLTVL.

CDR3 region: CSVWGGDYGYTF. In DNA, the CDR3 is TGCAGCGTTTGGGGAGGGGACTATGGCTACACCTTC. V is TRBV29-1 and J is TRBJ1-2; D is possibly TRBD1 (5 bases). CDR1 and CDR2 from the germline V gene are SQVTM and ANQGSEA. The CDR3 consists of 12 residues. V shed 5 bases and J shed 3 bases, with 10 bases lying between them.

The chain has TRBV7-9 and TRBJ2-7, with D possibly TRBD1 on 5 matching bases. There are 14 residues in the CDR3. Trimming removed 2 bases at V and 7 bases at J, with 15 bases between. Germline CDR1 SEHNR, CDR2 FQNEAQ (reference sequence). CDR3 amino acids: CASSLSSGRVEQYF. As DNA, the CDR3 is TGTGCCAGCAGCTTATCTTCTGGCAGGGTGGAGCAGTACTTC.

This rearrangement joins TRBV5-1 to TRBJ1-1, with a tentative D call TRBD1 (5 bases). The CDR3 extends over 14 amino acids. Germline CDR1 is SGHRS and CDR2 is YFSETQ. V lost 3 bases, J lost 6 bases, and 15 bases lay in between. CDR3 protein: CASSSRQSNAEAFF. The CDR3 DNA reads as TGCGCCAGCAGCTCCAGACAGAGTAACGCTGAAGCTTTCTTT.

This chain's CDR3 is CATSRGTAAGFVETQYF. Written as DNA, the CDR3 is TGTGCCACCAGCAGAGGCACAGCGGCCGGGTTCGTGGAGACCCAGTACTTC. The genes are TRBV15 and TRBJ2-5, with D maybe TRBD2 (5 bases). V was trimmed by 1 base and J by 5 bases, leaving 20 bases between them. CDR1 and CDR2 (germline): LNHNV, YYDKDF (reference sequence). The length of the CDR3 is 17 residues. Complete variable domain (other parts from reference TRBV15 and TRBJ2-5): DAMVIQNPRYQVTQFGKPVTLSCSQTLNHNVMYWYQQKSSQAPKLLFHYYDKDFNNEADTPDNFQSRRPNTSFCFLDIRSPGLGDTAMYLCATSRGTAAGFVETQYFGPGTRLLVL.

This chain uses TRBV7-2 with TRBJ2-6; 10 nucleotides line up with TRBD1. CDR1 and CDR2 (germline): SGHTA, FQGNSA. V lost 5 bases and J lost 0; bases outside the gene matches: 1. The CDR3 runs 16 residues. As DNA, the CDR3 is TGTGCCAGCAGCCGGACAGGGGGCTCTGGGGCCAACGTCCTGACTTTC. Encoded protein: CASSRTGGSGANVLTF. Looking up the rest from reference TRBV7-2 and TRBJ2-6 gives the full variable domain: GAGVSQSPSNKVTEKGKDVELRCDPISGHTALYWYRQSLGQGLEFLIYFQGNSAPDKSGLPSDRFSAERTGGSVSTLTIQRTQQEDSAVYLCASSRTGGSGANVLTFGAGSRLTVL.

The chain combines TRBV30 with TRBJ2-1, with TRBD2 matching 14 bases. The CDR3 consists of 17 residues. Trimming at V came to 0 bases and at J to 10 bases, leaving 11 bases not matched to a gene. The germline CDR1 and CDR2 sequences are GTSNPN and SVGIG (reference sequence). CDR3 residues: CAWSVPGWTSGRREQFF. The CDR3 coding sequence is TGTGCCTGGAGTGTACCCGGATGGACTAGCGGGAGGCGCGAGCAGTTCTTC.

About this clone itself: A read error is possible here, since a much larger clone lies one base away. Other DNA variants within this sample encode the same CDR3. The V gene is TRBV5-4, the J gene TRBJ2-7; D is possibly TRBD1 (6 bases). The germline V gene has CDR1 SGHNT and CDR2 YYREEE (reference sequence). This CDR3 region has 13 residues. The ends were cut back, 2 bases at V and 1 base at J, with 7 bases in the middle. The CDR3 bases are TGTGCCAGCAGCTTCACAGGGTCCTACGAGCAGTACTTC. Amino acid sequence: CASSFTGSYEQYF. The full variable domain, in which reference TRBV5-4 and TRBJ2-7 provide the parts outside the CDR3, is ETGVTQSPTHLIKTRGQQVTLRCSSQSGHNTVSWYQQALGQGPQFIFQYYREEENGRGNFPPRFSGLQFPNYSSELNVNALELDDSALYLCASSFTGSYEQYFGPGTRLTVT.

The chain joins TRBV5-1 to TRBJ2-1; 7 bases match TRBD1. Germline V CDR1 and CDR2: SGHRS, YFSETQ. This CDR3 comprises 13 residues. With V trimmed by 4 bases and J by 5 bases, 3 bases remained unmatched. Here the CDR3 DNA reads TGCGCCAGCAGCCCCGGGACAGACAATGAGCAGTTCTTC. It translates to CASSPGTDNEQFF. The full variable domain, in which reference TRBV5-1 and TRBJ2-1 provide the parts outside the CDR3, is KAGVTQTPRYLIKTRGQQVTLSCSPISGHRSVSWYQQTPGQGLQFLFEYFSETQRNKGNFPGRFSGRQFSNSRSEMNVSTLELGDSALYLCASSPGTDNEQFFGPGTRLTVL.